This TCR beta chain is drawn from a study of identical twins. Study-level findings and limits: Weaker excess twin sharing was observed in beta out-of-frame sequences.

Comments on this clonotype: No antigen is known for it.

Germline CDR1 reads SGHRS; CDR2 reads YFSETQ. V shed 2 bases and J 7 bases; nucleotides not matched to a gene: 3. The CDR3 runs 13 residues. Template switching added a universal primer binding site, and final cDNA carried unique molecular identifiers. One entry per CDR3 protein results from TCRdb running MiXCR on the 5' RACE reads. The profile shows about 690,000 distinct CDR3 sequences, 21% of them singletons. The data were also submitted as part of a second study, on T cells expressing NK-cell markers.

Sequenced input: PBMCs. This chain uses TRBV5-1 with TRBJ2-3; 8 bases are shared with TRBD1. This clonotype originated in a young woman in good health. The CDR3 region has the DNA TGCGCCAGCAGCTTCCAGGGGGCAAATACGCAGTATTTT. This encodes CASSFQGANTQYF.